This T cell receptor beta chain is from a study of blood T cells in healthy people across ages. Study as a whole: Capture by template switching was about one barcoded beta molecule per two T cells.

V shed 2 bases and J shed 8 bases, with 10 bases lying between them. The CDR3 is made up of 14 amino acids. The V gene's germline CDR1 is MNHEY and CDR2 SMNVEV (reference sequence). Remarks on this clonotype: Its specificity is unknown.

The study, taken as a whole, reports: Aged donors had fewer naive CD4+ cells and lower diversity than long-lived donors.

For the second PCR, which ran for about 7 to 12 cycles, a sample-barcoded 5' primer and a J-beta primer mix were used. Every sample produced at least 2.5 million CDR3-containing paired-end reads. One entry per CDR3 protein results from TCRdb running MiXCR on the 5' RACE reads. The sample shows more than 1.4 million distinct CDR3 sequences, 42% of them seen only once. The total RNA that was extracted per sample amounted to at least 5.5 micrograms. This TCR came from a woman younger than 30 in good health. The specimen sequenced was blood. The genes are TRBV27 and TRBJ1-6; the D gene is possibly TRBD1 (5 bases). The CDR3 here is CASSLQQGHSPLHF. The CDR3, as DNA: TGTGCCAGCAGTTTACAGCAGGGCCATTCACCCCTCCACTTT.